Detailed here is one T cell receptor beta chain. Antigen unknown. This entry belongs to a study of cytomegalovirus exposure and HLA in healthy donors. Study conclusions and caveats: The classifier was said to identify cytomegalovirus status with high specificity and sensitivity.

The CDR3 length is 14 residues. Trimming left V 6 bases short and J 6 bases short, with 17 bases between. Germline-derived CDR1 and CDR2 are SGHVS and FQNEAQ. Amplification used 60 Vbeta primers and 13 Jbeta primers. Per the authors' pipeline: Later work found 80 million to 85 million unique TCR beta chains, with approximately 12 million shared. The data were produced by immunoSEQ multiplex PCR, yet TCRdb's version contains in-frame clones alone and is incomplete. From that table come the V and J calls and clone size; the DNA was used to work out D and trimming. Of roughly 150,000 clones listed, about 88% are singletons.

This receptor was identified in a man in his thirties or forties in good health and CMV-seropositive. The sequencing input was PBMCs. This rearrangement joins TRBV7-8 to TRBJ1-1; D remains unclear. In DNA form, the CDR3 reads TGTGCCAGCAGGGTGGAGGCGTCGGTCCCTGAAGCTTTCTTT. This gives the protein CASRVEASVPEAFF.